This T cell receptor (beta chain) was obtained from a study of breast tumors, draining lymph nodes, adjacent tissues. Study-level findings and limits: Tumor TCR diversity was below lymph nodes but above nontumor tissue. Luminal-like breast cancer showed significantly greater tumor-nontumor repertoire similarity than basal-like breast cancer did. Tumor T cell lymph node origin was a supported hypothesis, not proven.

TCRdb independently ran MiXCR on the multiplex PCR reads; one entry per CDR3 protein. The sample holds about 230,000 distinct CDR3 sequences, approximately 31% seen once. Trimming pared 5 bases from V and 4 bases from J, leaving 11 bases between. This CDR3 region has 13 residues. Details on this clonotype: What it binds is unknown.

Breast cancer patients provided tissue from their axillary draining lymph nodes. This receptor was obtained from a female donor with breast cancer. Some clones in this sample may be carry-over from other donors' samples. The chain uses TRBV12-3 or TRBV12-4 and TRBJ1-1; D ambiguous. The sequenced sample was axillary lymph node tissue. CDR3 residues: CASSPIWSTEAFF. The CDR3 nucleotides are TGTGCCAGCAGTCCTATATGGTCCACTGAAGCTTTCTTT.